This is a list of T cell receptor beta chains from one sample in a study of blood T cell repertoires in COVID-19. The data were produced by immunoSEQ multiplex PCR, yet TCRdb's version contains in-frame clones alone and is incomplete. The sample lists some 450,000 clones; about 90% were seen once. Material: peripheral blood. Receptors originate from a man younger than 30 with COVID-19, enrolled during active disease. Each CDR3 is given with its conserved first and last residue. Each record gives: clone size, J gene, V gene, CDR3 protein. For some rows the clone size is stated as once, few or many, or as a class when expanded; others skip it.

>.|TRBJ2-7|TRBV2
CASGYGTESKENYEQYF
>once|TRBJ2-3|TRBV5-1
CASSVMLADSTDTQYF
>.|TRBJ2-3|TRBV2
CASRLAGEGDTQYF
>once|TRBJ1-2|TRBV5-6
CASSGTGRDYGYTF
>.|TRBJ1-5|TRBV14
CASSPRQGLVDQPQHF
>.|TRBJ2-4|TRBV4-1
CASSHGQLAKNIQYF
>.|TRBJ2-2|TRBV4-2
CASSPLDSRNTGELFF
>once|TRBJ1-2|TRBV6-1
CASSEDPGQGGGYTF
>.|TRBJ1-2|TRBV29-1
CSFTQGANYGYTF
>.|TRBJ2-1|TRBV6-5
CASIEHRLPDNEQFF
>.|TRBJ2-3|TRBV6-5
CASSYSTGADTQYF
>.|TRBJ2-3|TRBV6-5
CASSYAGSRTDTQYF
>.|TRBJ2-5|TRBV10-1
CASSAGTEKETQYF
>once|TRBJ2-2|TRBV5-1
CASARNTGELFF
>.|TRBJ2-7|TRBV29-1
CSVSLAAYSYEQYF
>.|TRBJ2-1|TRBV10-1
CASSVKPGRTNNEQFF
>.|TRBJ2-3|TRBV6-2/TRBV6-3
CASSYLTSGSTDTQYF
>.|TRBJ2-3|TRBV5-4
CASSFMGPGTDTQYF
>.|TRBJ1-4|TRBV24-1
CATSDKQGAQEKLFF
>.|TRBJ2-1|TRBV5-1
CASSSTRYNEQFF
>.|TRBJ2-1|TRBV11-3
CASTHLGLVNNEQFF
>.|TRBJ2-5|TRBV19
CASSRSGTSGIGETQYF
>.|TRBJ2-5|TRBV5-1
CASFGDWGQETQYF
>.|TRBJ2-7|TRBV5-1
CASSMGGQGREQYF
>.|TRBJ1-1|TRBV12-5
CASGLTDSGTEAFF
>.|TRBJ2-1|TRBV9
CASSVVEGAYNEQFF
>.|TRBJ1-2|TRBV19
CASNTRDRGLFGYGYTF
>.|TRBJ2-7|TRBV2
CASSSGGSYEQYF
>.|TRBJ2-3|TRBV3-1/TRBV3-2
CASSQDGLPTDTQYF
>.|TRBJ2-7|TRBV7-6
CASSLGQGSSYEQYF
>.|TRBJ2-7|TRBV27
CASSVTGVGGYEQYF
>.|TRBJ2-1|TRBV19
CASSTTGTRRHEQFF
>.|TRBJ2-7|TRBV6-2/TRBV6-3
CASSYPSVAGGSYEQYF
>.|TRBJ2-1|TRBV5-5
CASSWTLSSYNEQFF
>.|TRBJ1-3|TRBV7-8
CASSLMQGPAAGNTIYF
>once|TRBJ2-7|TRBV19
CASSIVHSGTGTYEQYF
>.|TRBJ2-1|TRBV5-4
CASSGPYNEQFF
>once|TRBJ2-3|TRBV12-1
CASSFPRGYSSTDTQYF
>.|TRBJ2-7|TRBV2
CASSEDRHAYEQYF
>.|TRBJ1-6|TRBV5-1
CASRRNRDSPLHF
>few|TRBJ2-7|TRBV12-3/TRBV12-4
CASSHSYEQYF
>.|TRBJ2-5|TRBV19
CASKDRGLAQETQYF
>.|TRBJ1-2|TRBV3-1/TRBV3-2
CASSQRPRRGVSGYTF
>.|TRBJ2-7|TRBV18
CASSPLDSGGLHEQYF
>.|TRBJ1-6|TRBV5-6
CASSRGLDHSPLHF
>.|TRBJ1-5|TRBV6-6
CASSPRTPWDRTDQPQHF
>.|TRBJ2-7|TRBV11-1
CASSFLGGRSYEQYF
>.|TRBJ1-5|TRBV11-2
CASSGEGVSNQPQHF
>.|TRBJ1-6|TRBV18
CASSTGAPNSPLHF
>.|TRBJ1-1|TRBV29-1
CSVWEEGLNTEAFF
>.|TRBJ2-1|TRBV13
CASSLVAGMDNEQFF
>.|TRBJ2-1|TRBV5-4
CASSPTGNNEQFF